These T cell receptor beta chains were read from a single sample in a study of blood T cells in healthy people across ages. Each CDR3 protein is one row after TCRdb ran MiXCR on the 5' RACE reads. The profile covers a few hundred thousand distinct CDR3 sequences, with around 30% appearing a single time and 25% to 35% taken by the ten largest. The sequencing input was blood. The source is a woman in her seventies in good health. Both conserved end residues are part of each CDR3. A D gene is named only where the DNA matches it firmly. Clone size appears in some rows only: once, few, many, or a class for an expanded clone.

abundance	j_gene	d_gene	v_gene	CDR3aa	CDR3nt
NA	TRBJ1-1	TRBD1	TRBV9	CASSVVGQGGTEAFF	TGTGCCAGCAGCGTAGTTGGACAGGGGGGCACTGAAGCTTTCTTT
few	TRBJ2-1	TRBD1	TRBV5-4	CASSLDPRDRVDNEQFF	TGTGCCAGCAGCTTGGATCCCCGGGACAGGGTTGACAATGAGCAGTTCTTC
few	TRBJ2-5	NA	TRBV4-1	CASSQPIGQRETQYF	TGCGCCAGCAGCCAGCCGATCGGCCAACGTGAGACCCAGTACTTC
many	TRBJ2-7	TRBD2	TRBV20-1	CSARDPRLAVNYEQYF	TGCAGTGCTAGAGATCCTCGACTAGCCGTGAATTACGAGCAGTACTTC
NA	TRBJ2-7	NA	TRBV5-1	CASSLVPGEMYEQYF	TGCGCCAGCAGCTTGGTTCCAGGTGAAATGTACGAGCAGTACTTC
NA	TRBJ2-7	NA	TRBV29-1	CSVSWTGGYEQYF	TGCAGCGTCAGCTGGACCGGGGGCTACGAGCAGTACTTC
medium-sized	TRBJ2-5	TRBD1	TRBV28	CASTTPDRAGKTQYF	TGTGCCAGCACTACCCCGGACAGGGCGGGAAAGACCCAGTACTTC
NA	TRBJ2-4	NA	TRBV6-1	CASTSDRYSKNIQYF	TGTGCCAGCACCTCGGACAGATACTCCAAAAACATTCAGTACTTC
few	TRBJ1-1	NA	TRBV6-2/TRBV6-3	CASRTYREGSEAFF	TGTGCCAGCAGAACCTACAGGGAAGGTAGTGAAGCTTTCTTT
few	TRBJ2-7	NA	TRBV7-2	CASSPYIKGEQYF	TGTGCCAGCAGCCCATATATTAAGGGCGAGCAGTACTTC
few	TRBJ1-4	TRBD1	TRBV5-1	CASTKGQGATNEKLFF	TGCGCCAGCACTAAGGGACAGGGGGCCACTAATGAAAAACTGTTTTTT
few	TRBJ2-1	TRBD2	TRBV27	CASSLSWWPSGLPAYNEQFF	TGTGCCAGCAGTTTATCTTGGTGGCCTAGCGGGCTTCCAGCCTACAATGAGCAGTTCTTC
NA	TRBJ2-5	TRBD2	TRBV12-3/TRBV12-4	CASRPTSGEETQYF	TGTGCCAGCAGACCTACTAGCGGTGAAGAGACCCAGTACTTC
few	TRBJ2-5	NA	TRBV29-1	CSVVPLDTLLGTQYF	TGCAGCGTTGTTCCCCTGGACACCTTATTGGGGACCCAGTACTTC
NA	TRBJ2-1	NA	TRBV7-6	CASSLEVVSYNEQFF	TGTGCCAGCAGCTTAGAAGTCGTCTCCTACAATGAGCAGTTCTTC
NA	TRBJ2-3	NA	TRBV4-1	CASSHGDTQYF	TGCGCCAGCAGCCACGGAGATACGCAGTATTTT
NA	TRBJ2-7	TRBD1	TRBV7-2	CASTLTGQVSSYEQYF	TGTGCCAGCACCCTTACGGGACAGGTATCCTCCTACGAGCAGTACTTC
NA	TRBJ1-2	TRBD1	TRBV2	CASRDRRTGQGYGYTF	TGTGCCAGCAGGGACCGAAGGACAGGGCAGGGCTATGGCTACACCTTC
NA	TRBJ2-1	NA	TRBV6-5	CASSYTLALSYNEQFF	TGTGCCAGCAGTTACACACTAGCCCTCAGTTACAATGAGCAGTTCTTC
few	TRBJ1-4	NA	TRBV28	CASSPASTNEKLFF	TGTGCCAGCAGCCCCGCCTCAACTAATGAAAAACTGTTTTTT
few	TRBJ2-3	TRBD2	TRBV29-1	CSVREGLDTQYF	TGCAGCGTTCGGGAGGGCCTAGATACGCAGTATTTT